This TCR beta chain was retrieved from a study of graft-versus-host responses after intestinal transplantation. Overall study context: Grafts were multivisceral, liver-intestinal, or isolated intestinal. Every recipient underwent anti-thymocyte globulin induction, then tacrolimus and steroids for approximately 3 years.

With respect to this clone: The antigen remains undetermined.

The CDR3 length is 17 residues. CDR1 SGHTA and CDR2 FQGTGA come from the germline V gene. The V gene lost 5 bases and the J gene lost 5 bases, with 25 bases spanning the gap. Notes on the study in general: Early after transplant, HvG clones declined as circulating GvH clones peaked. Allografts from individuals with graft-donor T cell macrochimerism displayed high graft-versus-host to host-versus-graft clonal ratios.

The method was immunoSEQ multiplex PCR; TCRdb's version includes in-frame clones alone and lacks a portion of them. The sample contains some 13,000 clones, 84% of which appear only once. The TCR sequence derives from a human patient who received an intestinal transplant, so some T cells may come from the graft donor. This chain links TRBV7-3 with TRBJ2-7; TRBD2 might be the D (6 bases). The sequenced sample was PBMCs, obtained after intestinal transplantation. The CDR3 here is CASSRPDREFTGHEQYF. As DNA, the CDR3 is TGTGCCAGCAGCCGTCCCGATCGGGAGTTCACTGGCCACGAGCAGTACTTC.